The 2 T cell receptor beta chains below come from one sample, sequenced in a study of T cell responses to AZD1222 COVID-19 vaccine (dated by TCRdb to the early 2020s). The sample's time point label, decoded: baseline before first vaccination. Library preparation used the immunoSEQ multiplex PCR assay. The table comes from immuneACCESS by way of TCRdb, which keeps in-frame sequences with V and J called. Part of the clones is missing from these tables; in studies checked, under half for an unresolved V gene and the rest for unknown reasons. Present in this sample are about 92,000 clones, approximately 90% of which were seen just once. Jointly, the top ten make up less than 3.5% of the sample. The starting material was peripheral blood, obtained on day 0 of AZD1222 vaccination. The source of these receptors is an adult in good health.

The chain couples TRBV5-8 to TRBJ2-7; D possibly uses TRBD1 or TRBD2 (5 bases each). CDR3 length: 14 amino acids. Germline CDR1 SGHTS, CDR2 YDEGEE. V was cut by 5 bases and J by 0 bases, with 12 bases left in between. In nucleotides, the CDR3 is TGTGCCAGCAGACCACTAGACAGCTCCTACGAGCAGTACTTC. This sequence encodes CASRPLDSSYEQYF.

This chain connects TRBV4-1 to TRBJ1-5, with D uncertain. This CDR3 has 15 residues. With 1 base removed from V and 1 base from J, the gap between germline ends came to 8 bases. Germline CDR1 is MGHRA and CDR2 is YSYEKL. Here the CDR3 reads CASSQVAGSNQPQHF. DNA for the CDR3: TGCGCCAGCAGCCAAGTGGCGGGAAGCAATCAGCCCCAGCATTTT.